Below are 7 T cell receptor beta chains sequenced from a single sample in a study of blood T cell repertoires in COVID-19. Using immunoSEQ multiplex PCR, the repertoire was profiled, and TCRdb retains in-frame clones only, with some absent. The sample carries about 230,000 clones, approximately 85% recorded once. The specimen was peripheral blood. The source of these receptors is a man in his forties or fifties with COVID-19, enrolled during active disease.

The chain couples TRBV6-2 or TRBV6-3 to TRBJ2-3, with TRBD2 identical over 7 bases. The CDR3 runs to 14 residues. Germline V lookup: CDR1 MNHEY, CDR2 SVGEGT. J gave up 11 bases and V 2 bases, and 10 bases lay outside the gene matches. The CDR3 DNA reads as TGTGCCAGCAGTTACCTCGGGACTACTGGGGAGCAGTATTTT. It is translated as CASSYLGTTGEQYF.

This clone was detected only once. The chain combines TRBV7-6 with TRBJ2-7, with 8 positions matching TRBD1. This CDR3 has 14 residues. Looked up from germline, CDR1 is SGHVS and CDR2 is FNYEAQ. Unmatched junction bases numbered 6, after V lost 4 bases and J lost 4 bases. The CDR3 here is CASSSGTGVYEQYF. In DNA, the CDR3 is TGTGCCAGCAGCTCCGGGACAGGAGTTTACGAGCAGTACTTC.

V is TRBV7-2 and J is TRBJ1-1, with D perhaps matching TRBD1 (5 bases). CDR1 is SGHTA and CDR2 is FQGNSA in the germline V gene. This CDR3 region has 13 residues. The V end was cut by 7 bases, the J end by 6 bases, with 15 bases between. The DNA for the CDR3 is TGTGCCAGCACCACATATGCGGGGCCTGAAGCTTTCTTT. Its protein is CASTTYAGPEAFF.

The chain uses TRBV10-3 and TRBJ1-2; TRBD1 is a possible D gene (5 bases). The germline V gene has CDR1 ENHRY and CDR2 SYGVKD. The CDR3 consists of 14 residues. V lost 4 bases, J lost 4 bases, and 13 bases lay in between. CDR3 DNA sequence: TGTGCCATCAGTGGCCAGGGCGTTAGCTATGGCTACACCTTC. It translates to CAISGQGVSYGYTF.

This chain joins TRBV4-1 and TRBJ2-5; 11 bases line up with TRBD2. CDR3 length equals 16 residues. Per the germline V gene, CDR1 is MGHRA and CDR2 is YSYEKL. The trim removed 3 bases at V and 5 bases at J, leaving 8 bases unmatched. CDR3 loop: CASSQGLAGGGETQYF. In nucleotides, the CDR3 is TGCGCCAGCAGCCAGGGTCTAGCGGGGGGAGGGGAGACCCAGTACTTC.

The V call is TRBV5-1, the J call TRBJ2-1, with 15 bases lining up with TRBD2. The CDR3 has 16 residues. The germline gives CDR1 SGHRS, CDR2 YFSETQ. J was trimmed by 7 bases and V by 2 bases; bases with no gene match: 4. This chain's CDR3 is CASSFGLAGGSNEQFF. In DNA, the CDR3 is TGCGCCAGCAGCTTCGGACTAGCGGGGGGGTCTAATGAGCAGTTCTTC.

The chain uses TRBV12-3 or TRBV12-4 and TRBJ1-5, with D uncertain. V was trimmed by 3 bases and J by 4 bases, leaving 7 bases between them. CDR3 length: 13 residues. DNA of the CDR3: TGTGCCAGCAGTTTTGAGATTAATCAGCCCCAGCATTTT. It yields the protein CASSFEINQPQHF.